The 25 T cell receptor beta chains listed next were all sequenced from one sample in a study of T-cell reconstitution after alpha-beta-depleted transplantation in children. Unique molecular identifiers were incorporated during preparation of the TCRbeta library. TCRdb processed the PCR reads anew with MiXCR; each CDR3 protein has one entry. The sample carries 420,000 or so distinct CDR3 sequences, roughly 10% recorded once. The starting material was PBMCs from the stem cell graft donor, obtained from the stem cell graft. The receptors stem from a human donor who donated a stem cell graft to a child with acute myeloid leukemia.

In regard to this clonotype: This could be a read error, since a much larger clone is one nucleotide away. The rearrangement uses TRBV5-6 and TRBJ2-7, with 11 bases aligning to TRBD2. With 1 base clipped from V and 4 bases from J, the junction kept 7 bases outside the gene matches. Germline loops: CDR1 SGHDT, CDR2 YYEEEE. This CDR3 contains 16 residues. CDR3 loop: CASSLTSGSNMYEQYF. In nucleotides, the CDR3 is TGTGCCAGCAGCTTGACTAGCGGGAGTAACATGTACGAGCAGTACTTC.

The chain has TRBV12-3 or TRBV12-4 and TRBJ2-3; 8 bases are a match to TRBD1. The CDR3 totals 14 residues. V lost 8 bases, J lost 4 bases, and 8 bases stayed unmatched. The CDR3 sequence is CASRTDRAPDTQYF. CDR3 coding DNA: TGTGCCAGCCGAACGGACAGGGCGCCAGATACGCAGTATTTT.

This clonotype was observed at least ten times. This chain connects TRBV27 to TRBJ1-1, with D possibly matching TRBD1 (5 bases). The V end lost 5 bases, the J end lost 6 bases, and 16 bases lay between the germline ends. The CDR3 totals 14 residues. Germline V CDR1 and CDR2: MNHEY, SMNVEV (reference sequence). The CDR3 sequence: CASSLFLEGPEAFF. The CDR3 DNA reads TGTGCCAGCAGTCTCTTTCTAGAGGGACCTGAAGCTTTCTTT.

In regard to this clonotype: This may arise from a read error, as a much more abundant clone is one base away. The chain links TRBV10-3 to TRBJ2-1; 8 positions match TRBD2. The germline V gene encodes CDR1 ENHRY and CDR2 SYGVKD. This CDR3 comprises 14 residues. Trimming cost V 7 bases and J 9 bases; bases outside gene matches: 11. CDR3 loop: CAITGRENRGEQFF. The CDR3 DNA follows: TGTGCCATCACCGGGAGGGAAAACAGAGGTGAGCAGTTCTTC.

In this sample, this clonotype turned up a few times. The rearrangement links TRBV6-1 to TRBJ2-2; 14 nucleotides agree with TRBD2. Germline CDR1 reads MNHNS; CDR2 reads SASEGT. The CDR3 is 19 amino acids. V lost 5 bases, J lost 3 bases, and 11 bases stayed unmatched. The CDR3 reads CASSKTGTSGGYDTGELFF. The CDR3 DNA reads TGTGCCAGCAGTAAGACCGGGACTAGCGGGGGTTACGACACCGGGGAGCTGTTTTTT.

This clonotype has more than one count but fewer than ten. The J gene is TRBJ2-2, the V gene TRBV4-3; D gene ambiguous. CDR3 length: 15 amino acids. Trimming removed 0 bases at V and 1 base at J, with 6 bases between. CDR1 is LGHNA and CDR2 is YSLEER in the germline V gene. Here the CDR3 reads CASSQDALNTGELFF. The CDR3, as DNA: TGCGCCAGCAGCCAAGATGCATTGAACACCGGGGAGCTGTTTTTT.

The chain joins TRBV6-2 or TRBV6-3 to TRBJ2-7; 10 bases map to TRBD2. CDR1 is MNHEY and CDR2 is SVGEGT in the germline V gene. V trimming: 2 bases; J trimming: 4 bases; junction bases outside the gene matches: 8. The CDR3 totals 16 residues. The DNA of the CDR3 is TGTGCCAGCAGTTACCGGTGGGCTAGCGGGAGTTACGAGCAGTACTTC. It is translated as CASSYRWASGSYEQYF.

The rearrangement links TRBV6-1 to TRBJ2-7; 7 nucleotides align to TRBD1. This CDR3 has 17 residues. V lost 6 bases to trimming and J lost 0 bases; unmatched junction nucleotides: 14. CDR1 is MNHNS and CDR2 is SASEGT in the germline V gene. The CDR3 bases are TGTGCCAGCAGCGAGGACAGGTTACTCGCAGTCTCCTACGAGCAGTACTTC. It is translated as CASSEDRLLAVSYEQYF.

The CDR3 is CAISESGTMNQPQHF. The CDR3 nucleotides read TGTGCCATCAGTGAGTCCGGGACAATGAATCAGCCCCAGCATTTT. The genes are TRBV10-3 and TRBJ1-5, with D maybe TRBD1 (6 bases). Germline loops: CDR1 ENHRY, CDR2 SYGVKD. The ends were cut back, 0 bases at V and 4 bases at J, with 10 bases in the middle. The length of the CDR3 is 15 residues.

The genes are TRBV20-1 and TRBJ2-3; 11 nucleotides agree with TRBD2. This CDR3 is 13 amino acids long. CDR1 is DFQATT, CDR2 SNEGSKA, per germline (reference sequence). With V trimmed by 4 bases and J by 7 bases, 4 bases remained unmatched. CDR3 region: CSATGLADNTQYF. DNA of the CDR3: TGCAGTGCTACGGGACTAGCGGACAATACGCAGTATTTT.

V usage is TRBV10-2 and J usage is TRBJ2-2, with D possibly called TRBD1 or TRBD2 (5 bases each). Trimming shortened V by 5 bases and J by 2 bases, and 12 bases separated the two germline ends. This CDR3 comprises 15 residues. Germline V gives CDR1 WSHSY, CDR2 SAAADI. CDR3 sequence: CASSTGGLNTGELFF. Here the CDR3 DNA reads TGCGCCAGCAGTACTGGGGGTCTAAACACCGGGGAGCTGTTTTTT.

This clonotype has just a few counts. CDR3: CASSEINRDPQETQYF. The CDR3 DNA reads as TGCGCCAGCAGCGAGATCAACCGGGACCCCCAAGAGACCCAGTACTTC. The gene calls are TRBV5-1 and TRBJ2-5; D may match TRBD1 or TRBD2 (5 bases each). Trimming left V 4 bases short and J 1 base short, with 17 bases between. Per the germline V gene, CDR1 is SGHRS and CDR2 is YFSETQ. The CDR3 extends over 16 amino acids.

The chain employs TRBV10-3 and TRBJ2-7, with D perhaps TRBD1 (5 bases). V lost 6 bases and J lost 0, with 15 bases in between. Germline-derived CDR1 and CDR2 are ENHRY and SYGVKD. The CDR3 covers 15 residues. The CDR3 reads CAIRPRQSNSYEQYF. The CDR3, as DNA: TGTGCCATCAGGCCCCGACAGAGTAACTCCTACGAGCAGTACTTC.

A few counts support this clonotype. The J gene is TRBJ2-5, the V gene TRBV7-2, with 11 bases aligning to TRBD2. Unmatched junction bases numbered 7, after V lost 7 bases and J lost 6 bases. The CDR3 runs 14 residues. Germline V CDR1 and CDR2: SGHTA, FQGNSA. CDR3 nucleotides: TGTGCCAGCACTACTAGCGGGAGTTTAAAGACCCAGTACTTC. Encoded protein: CASTTSGSLKTQYF. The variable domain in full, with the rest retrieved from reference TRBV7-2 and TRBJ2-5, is GAGVSQSPSNKVTEKGKDVELRCDPISGHTALYWYRQSLGQGLEFLIYFQGNSAPDKSGLPSDRFSAERTGGSVSTLTIQRTQQEDSAVYLCASTTSGSLKTQYFGPGTRLLVL.

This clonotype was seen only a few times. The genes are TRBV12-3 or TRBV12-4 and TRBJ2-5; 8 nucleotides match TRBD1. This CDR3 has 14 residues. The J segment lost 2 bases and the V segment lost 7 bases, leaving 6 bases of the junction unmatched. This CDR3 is CASTRQGRQETQYF. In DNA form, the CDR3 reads TGTGCCAGCACTAGACAGGGGCGTCAAGAGACCCAGTACTTC.

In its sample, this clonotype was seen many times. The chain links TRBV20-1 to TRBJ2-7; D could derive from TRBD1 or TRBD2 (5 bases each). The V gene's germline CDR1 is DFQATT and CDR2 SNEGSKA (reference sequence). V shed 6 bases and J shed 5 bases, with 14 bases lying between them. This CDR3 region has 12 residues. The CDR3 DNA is TGCAGTGCCAGTGGGACCTTTGACGAGCAGTACTTC. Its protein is CSASGTFDEQYF.

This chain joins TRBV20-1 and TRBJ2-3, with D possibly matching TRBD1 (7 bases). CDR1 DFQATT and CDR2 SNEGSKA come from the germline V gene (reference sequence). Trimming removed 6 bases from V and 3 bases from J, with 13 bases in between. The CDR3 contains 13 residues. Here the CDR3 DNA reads TGCAGTGCCGGAGGGACAGCGACAGATACGCAGTATTTT. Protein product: CSAGGTATDTQYF.

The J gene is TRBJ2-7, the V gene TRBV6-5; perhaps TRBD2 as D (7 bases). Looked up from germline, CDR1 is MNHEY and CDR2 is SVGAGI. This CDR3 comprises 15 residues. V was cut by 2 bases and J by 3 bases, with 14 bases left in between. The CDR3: CASSYRGGGGYEQYF. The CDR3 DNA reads TGTGCCAGCAGTTACAGGGGCGGGGGCGGCTACGAGCAGTACTTC.

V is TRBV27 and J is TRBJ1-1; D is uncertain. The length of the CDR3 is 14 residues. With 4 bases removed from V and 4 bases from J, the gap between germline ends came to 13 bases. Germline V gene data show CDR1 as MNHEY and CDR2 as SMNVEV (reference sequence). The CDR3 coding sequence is TGTGCCAGCAGTTATGTTCTTGGTGCCACTGAAGCTTTCTTT. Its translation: CASSYVLGATEAFF.

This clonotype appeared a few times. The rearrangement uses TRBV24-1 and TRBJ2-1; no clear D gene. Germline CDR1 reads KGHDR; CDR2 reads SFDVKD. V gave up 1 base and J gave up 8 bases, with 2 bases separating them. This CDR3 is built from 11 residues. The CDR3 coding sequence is TGTGCCACCAGTGATTTTCATGAGCAGTTCTTC. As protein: CATSDFHEQFF.

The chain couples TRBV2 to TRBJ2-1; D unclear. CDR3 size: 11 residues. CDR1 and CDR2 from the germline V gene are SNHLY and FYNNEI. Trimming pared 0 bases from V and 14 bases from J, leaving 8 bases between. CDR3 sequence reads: CASSEAVGEFF. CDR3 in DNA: TGTGCCAGCAGTGAAGCGGTAGGCGAGTTCTTC.

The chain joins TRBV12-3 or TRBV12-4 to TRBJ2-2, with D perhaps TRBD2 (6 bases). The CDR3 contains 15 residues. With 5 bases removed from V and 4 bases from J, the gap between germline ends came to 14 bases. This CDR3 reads CASSLGEDSTGELFF. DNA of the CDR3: TGTGCCAGCAGTCTAGGGGAGGATAGCACCGGGGAGCTGTTTTTT.

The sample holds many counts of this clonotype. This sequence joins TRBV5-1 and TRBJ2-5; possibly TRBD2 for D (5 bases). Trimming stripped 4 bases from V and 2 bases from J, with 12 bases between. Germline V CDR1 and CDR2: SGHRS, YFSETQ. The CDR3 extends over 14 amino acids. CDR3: CASSPLTGQETQYF. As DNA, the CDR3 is TGCGCCAGCAGCCCCCTTACGGGGCAAGAGACCCAGTACTTC. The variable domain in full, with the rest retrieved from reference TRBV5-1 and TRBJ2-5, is KAGVTQTPRYLIKTRGQQVTLSCSPISGHRSVSWYQQTPGQGLQFLFEYFSETQRNKGNFPGRFSGRQFSNSRSEMNVSTLELGDSALYLCASSPLTGQETQYFGPGTRLLVL.

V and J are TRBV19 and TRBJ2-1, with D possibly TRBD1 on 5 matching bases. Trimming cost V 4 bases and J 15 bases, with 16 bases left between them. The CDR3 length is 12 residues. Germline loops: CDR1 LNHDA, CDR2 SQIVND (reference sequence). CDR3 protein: CASSKGAGWPFF. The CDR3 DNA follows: TGTGCCAGTAGTAAAGGGGCAGGGTGGCCGTTCTTC.

CDR3 in amino acids: CASFNGGSWASGANVLTF. DNA of the CDR3: TGTGCCAGTTTCAATGGAGGGAGTTGGGCCTCTGGGGCCAACGTCCTGACTTTC. The rearrangement joins TRBV6-5 to TRBJ2-6, with D possibly being TRBD2 (6 bases). This CDR3 is built from 18 residues. Trimming stripped 9 bases from V and 0 bases from J, with 21 bases between. Germline V lookup: CDR1 MNHEY, CDR2 SVGAGI.